A single sample is the source of the 32 T cell receptor beta chains below, sequenced in a study of OX40 agonist ivuxolimab in advanced cancers. Here immunoSEQ multiplex PCR was the method, and the copy in TCRdb shows in-frame clones only, minus some. The sample has about 58,000 clones, 75% to 90% seen once. The sequences come from CD4+ or CD8+ T cells sorted from blood, collected in a trial of the OX40 agonist ivuxolimab. The source of these receptors is an adult with an advanced solid tumor such as melanoma, head and neck, liver or kidney cancer.

The chain is built from TRBV6-6 and TRBJ2-1; a weak D match, TRBD2 (6 bases). Trimming shortened V by 7 bases and J by 0 bases, and 10 bases separated the two germline ends. The CDR3 sequence is 14 residues long. The V gene's germline CDR1 is MNHNY and CDR2 SVGAGI (reference sequence). CDR3 sequence reads: CASIGGSSYNEQFF. The CDR3 DNA follows: TGTGCCAGCATAGGAGGGAGCTCCTACAATGAGCAGTTCTTC.

This clone was seen a single time. V gene TRBV7-9 combines with J gene TRBJ2-3; the match to TRBD2 covers 12 bases. With 4 bases clipped from V and 4 bases from J, the junction kept 6 bases outside the gene matches. The CDR3 spans 16 residues. Germline assignment: CDR1 SEHNR and CDR2 FQNEAQ (reference sequence). CDR3 loop: CASSSTLAGGADTQYF. CDR3 DNA: TGTGCCAGCAGCTCCACACTAGCGGGGGGCGCAGATACGCAGTATTTT.

The gene calls are TRBV5-4 and TRBJ1-2; D is undetermined. CDR3 length equals 13 residues. V shed 0 bases and J shed 3 bases, with 6 bases lying between them. Germline V CDR1 and CDR2: SGHNT, YYREEE (reference sequence). The CDR3 DNA follows: TGTGCCAGCAGCTTGGTCGATGACTATGGCTACACCTTC. Translated, it gives CASSLVDDYGYTF.

This clone was detected once. The rearrangement uses TRBV7-8 and TRBJ1-2; D unclear. The ends were cut back, 6 bases at V and 3 bases at J, with 17 bases in the middle. The CDR3 is 15 residues long. CDR1 and CDR2 from the germline V gene are SGHVS and FQNEAQ. CDR3 region: CASSFGPNVDYGYTF. CDR3 nucleotides: TGTGCCAGCAGTTTTGGACCCAATGTCGACTATGGCTACACCTTC.

V and J are TRBV30 and TRBJ1-5; the D is unclear. The germline V and J ends were trimmed by 4 bases and 2 bases, with 3 bases remaining between them. The CDR3 is 11 residues long. The germline CDR1 and CDR2 sequences are GTSNPN and SVGIG (reference sequence). The CDR3 bases are TGTGCCTGGAAGGGCAATCAGCCCCAGCATTTT. It translates to CAWKGNQPQHF.

The rearrangement uses TRBV5-8 and TRBJ2-7; 7 positions match TRBD1. CDR1 and CDR2 (germline): SGHTS, YDEGEE. V shed 3 bases, J shed 0 bases, and the junction held 0 bases outside the gene matches. There are 13 residues in the CDR3. As DNA, the CDR3 is TGTGCCAGCAGCTACAGGGGCTCCTACGAGCAGTACTTC. Amino acid sequence: CASSYRGSYEQYF.

This clone came up a few times. The chain has TRBV6-6 and TRBJ1-2, with D possibly matching TRBD1 (6 bases). Per germline, CDR1 MNHNY and CDR2 SVGAGI (reference sequence). There are 15 residues in the CDR3. V lost 5 bases and J 5 bases, leaving 18 bases between the germline ends. CDR3 residues: CASSPKQGGGYGYTF. CDR3 sequence (DNA): TGTGCCAGCAGTCCGAAACAGGGAGGAGGGTATGGCTACACCTTC.

This chain links TRBV5-5 with TRBJ2-1; D not certain. The CDR3 totals 14 residues. The V gene lost 0 bases and the J gene lost 9 bases, with 13 bases spanning the gap. The germline gives CDR1 SGHKS, CDR2 YYEKEE (reference sequence). The chain's CDR3 is CASSLVGSLAEQFF. In DNA form, the CDR3 reads TGTGCCAGCAGCTTGGTAGGCAGCTTGGCTGAGCAGTTCTTC. The full variable domain, in which reference TRBV5-5 and TRBJ2-1 provide the parts outside the CDR3, is DAGVTQSPTHLIKTRGQQVTLRCSPISGHKSVSWYQQVLGQGPQFIFQYYEKEERGRGNFPDRFSARQFPNYSSELNVNALLLGDSALYLCASSLVGSLAEQFFGPGTRLTVL.

The CDR3 DNA reads TGTGCCAGCAGTGCCAATTGGGGGAGCGGGGGGTTCACAGATACGCAGTATTTT. Amino acids: CASSANWGSGGFTDTQYF. The rearrangement joins TRBV6-1 to TRBJ2-3; 9 nucleotides agree with TRBD2. CDR1 and CDR2 (germline): MNHNS, SASEGT. The CDR3 consists of 18 residues. Trimming removed 4 bases from V and 2 bases from J; junction bases left unmatched: 13.

The rearrangement joins TRBV19 to TRBJ2-5; TRBD1 or TRBD2 may be the D gene (5 bases each). This CDR3 is built from 15 residues. The germline V gene encodes CDR1 LNHDA and CDR2 SQIVND (reference sequence). Trimming pared 3 bases from V and 7 bases from J, leaving 18 bases between. This CDR3 is CASSMLPGPQGTQYF. CDR3 DNA sequence: TGTGCCAGTAGTATGCTCCCGGGGCCTCAGGGGACCCAGTACTTC.

Only a few counts were recorded for this clone. The CDR3 nucleotides read TGTGCCAGCAGCCTGGGAGCCTACGAGCAGTACTTC. Amino acids: CASSLGAYEQYF. The chain joins TRBV11-2 to TRBJ2-7; D is possibly TRBD2 (5 bases). Looked up from germline, CDR1 is SGHAT and CDR2 is FQNNGV. This CDR3 is built from 12 residues. V dropped 5 bases and J dropped 2 bases, with 7 bases sitting between them.

V gene TRBV19 combines with J gene TRBJ2-7; 8 bases map to TRBD1. The V segment lost 5 bases and the J segment 4 bases; nucleotides outside the gene matches: 13. Per germline, CDR1 LNHDA and CDR2 SQIVND (reference sequence). This CDR3 spans 16 amino acids. DNA of the CDR3: TGTGCCAGTAGTCCGGCCCCAGGGGGCCTAGGGTACGAGCAGTACTTC. Translating it yields CASSPAPGGLGYEQYF.

The chain has TRBV2 and TRBJ1-4; D is unclear. V was clipped by 8 bases and J by 8 bases, with 15 bases between them. Germline-derived CDR1 and CDR2 are SNHLY and FYNNEI. The CDR3 has 13 amino acids. The CDR3 spells CASEVTLGEKLFF. CDR3 coding DNA: TGTGCCAGCGAAGTCACTCTGGGCGAAAAACTGTTTTTT.

The chain employs TRBV7-9 and TRBJ2-7; no reliable D call. The germline CDR1 and CDR2 sequences are SEHNR and FQNEAQ (reference sequence). This CDR3 comprises 12 residues. Trimming took 0 bases from V and 8 from J, leaving 8 bases between them. The CDR3 DNA is TGTGCCAGCAGCTTAGCGGCCAGCCAGCAGTACTTC. As protein: CASSLAASQQYF. Looking up the rest from reference TRBV7-9 and TRBJ2-7 gives the full variable domain: DTGVSQNPRHKITKRGQNVTFRCDPISEHNRLYWYRQTLGQGPEFLTYFQNEAQLEKSRLLSDRFSAERPKGSFSTLEIQRTEQGDSAMYLCASSLAASQQYFGPGTRLTVT.

V usage is TRBV12-5 and J usage is TRBJ1-5; D may be TRBD1 (5 bases). This CDR3 comprises 16 residues. Germline V gene sequence: CDR1 LGHNT, CDR2 FRNRAP. Trimming removed 5 bases from V and 4 bases from J, with 18 bases in between. The CDR3, as DNA: TGTGCTAGTGGTCCACCCCTCGGGGGTCTAAATCAGCCCCAGCATTTT. Translation gives CASGPPLGGLNQPQHF.

This clone is a singleton in its sample. The CDR3 DNA reads as TGTGCCAGCAGCATTTCTCTAGCGGGGGTGACAGATACGCAGTATTTT. This encodes CASSISLAGVTDTQYF. This sequence joins TRBV5-5 and TRBJ2-3; TRBD2 aligns across 10 bases. Germline assignment: CDR1 SGHKS and CDR2 YYEKEE (reference sequence). The CDR3 contains 16 residues. Germline trimming cut 4 bases from V and 3 bases from J; bases unmatched to any gene: 8.

This clone was found a few times. This sequence joins TRBV6-5 and TRBJ1-5; TRBD1 aligns across 7 bases. The CDR3 runs 15 residues. The V and J ends lost 6 bases and 3 bases, in that order; junction bases with no gene match: 8. Germline CDR1 is MNHEY and CDR2 is SVGAGI. The CDR3 bases are TGTGCCAGCAGCCCAAGACAGGGACTCAATCAGCCCCAGCATTTT. This translates into CASSPRQGLNQPQHF.

The J gene is TRBJ1-6, the V gene TRBV6-6; no reliable D call. The V end was cut by 2 bases, the J end by 0 bases, with 5 bases between. The germline gives CDR1 MNHNY, CDR2 SVGAGI (reference sequence). CDR3 length: 15 residues. CDR3 in DNA: TGTGCCAGCAGTTACAAGGGCTCCTATAATTCACCCCTCCACTTT. Amino acid sequence: CASSYKGSYNSPLHF.

The V gene is TRBV19, the J gene TRBJ2-1; TRBD2 matches at 12 bases. The CDR3 length is 15 residues. The germline V gene has CDR1 LNHDA and CDR2 SQIVND (reference sequence). With V trimmed by 7 bases and J by 4 bases, 5 bases remained unmatched. CDR3 region: CASTLAGGPYNEQFF. CDR3 nucleotides: TGTGCCAGTACCCTAGCGGGGGGGCCATACAATGAGCAGTTCTTC. The full variable domain, with the rest looked up from reference TRBV19 and TRBJ2-1, is DGGITQSPKYLFRKEGQNVTLSCEQNLNHDAMYWYRQDPGQGLRLIYYSQIVNDFQKGDIAEGYSVSREKKESFPLTVTSAQKNPTAFYLCASTLAGGPYNEQFFGPGTRLTVL.

The chain employs TRBV28 and TRBJ2-3; D is unclear. This CDR3 comprises 15 residues. From germline, CDR1 is MDHEN and CDR2 SYDVKM. The V end lost 5 bases, the J end lost 0 bases, and 12 bases lay between the germline ends. CDR3: CASSPRPPSTDTQYF. The CDR3 region has the DNA TGTGCCAGCAGTCCCCGACCCCCTAGCACAGATACGCAGTATTTT. Looking up the rest from reference TRBV28 and TRBJ2-3 gives the full variable domain: DVKVTQSSRYLVKRTGEKVFLECVQDMDHENMFWYRQDPGLGLRLIYFSYDVKMKEKGDIPEGYSVSREKKERFSLILESASTNQTSMYLCASSPRPPSTDTQYFGPGTRLTVL.

This chain uses TRBV7-8 with TRBJ1-1, with 8 nucleotides matching TRBD1. V gave up 5 bases and J gave up 5 bases; unmatched junction bases: 7. Germline CDR1 is SGHVS and CDR2 is FQNEAQ. The CDR3 contains 14 residues. The CDR3 sequence is CASSQDRVGTEAFF. The DNA for the CDR3 is TGTGCCAGCAGCCAGGACAGGGTCGGGACTGAAGCTTTCTTT.

In its sample, this clone was seen once. V usage is TRBV6-5 and J usage is TRBJ2-1; 11 bases fit TRBD2. V lost 5 bases, J lost 7 bases, and 7 bases stayed unmatched. This CDR3 comprises 15 residues. Germline V CDR1 and CDR2: MNHEY, SVGAGI. CDR3 bases: TGTGCCAGCAGTCAAACTAGCGGGGGTTCGAATGAGCAGTTCTTC. Translated: CASSQTSGGSNEQFF.

The chain employs TRBV18 and TRBJ1-2, with TRBD1 identical over 12 bases. CDR1 is KGHSH, CDR2 LQKENI, per germline. With V trimmed by 3 bases and J by 7 bases, 0 bases remained unmatched. The CDR3 extends over 13 amino acids. The CDR3 nucleotides are TGTGCCAGCTCACCGGGACAGGGGGCTGGCTACACCTTC. Its translation is CASSPGQGAGYTF. Full variable domain (rest looked up from reference TRBV18 and TRBJ1-2): NAGVMQNPRHLVRRRGQEARLRCSPMKGHSHVYWYRQLPEEGLKFMVYLQKENIIDESGMPKERFSAEFPKEGPSILRIQQVVRGDSAAYFCASSPGQGAGYTFGSGTRLTVV.

The rearrangement uses TRBV10-2 and TRBJ2-1, with 9 nucleotides matching TRBD2. This CDR3 region has 14 residues. Per germline, CDR1 WSHSY and CDR2 SAAADI. With V trimmed by 6 bases and J by 4 bases, 4 bases remained unmatched. CDR3 sequence: CASRASGVYNEQFF. In DNA, the CDR3 is TGCGCCAGCAGGGCTAGCGGGGTTTACAATGAGCAGTTCTTC.

This clone appeared a few times. CDR3 bases: TGTGCCATCAGTGACGAACGGATGAACACTGAAGCTTTCTTT. Translation: CAISDERMNTEAFF. The chain combines TRBV10-3 with TRBJ1-1; D is unclear. The length of the CDR3 is 14 residues. Trimming left V 3 bases short and J 0 bases short, with 8 bases between. The germline gives CDR1 ENHRY, CDR2 SYGVKD.

This chain joins TRBV6-5 and TRBJ1-2, with D unresolved. The CDR3 is made up of 13 amino acids. Per the germline V gene, CDR1 is MNHEY and CDR2 is SVGAGI. V was clipped by 2 bases and J by 8 bases, with 12 bases between them. The CDR3 sequence: CASSYKSADGYTF. Written as DNA, the CDR3 is TGTGCCAGCAGTTACAAGTCGGCAGACGGCTACACCTTC.

A few counts support this clone. The rearrangement joins TRBV7-9 to TRBJ2-7; D gene uncertain. Deletions cut 2 bases from V and 2 bases from J, with 7 bases between. Per the germline V gene, CDR1 is SEHNR and CDR2 is FQNEAQ (reference sequence). The CDR3 is 13 residues long. The CDR3 coding sequence is TGTGCCAGCAGCTTACAACAGACCTACGAGCAGTACTTC. It yields the protein CASSLQQTYEQYF.

This chain uses TRBV19 with TRBJ2-2; TRBD2 aligns across 9 bases. With 5 bases clipped from V and 0 bases from J, the junction kept 10 bases outside the gene matches. Germline assignment: CDR1 LNHDA and CDR2 SQIVND (reference sequence). The CDR3 length is 18 residues. The CDR3 DNA reads TGTGCCAGTAGTTACAGGGCTAGCGGGGCTTCGAACACCGGGGAGCTGTTTTTT. Amino acids: CASSYRASGASNTGELFF.

Only a few counts were recorded for this clone. V is TRBV9 and J is TRBJ1-1, with TRBD1 as a possible D gene (5 bases). Germline CDR1 SGDLS, CDR2 YYNGEE. The germline V and J ends were trimmed by 3 bases and 7 bases, with 7 bases remaining between them. The CDR3 runs to 11 residues. Here the CDR3 reads CASSAGGEAFF. The CDR3 nucleotides read TGTGCCAGCAGCGCCGGGGGTGAAGCTTTCTTT.

The chain links TRBV5-8 to TRBJ1-1; D is unresolved. CDR3 length equals 11 residues. Trimming removed 0 bases at V and 8 bases at J, with 5 bases between. From germline, CDR1 is SGHTS and CDR2 YDEGEE. Here the CDR3 reads CASSLVAEAFF. As DNA, the CDR3 is TGTGCCAGCAGCTTGGTAGCAGAAGCTTTCTTT.

The chain employs TRBV10-3 and TRBJ1-5; D is unclear. The germline CDR1 and CDR2 sequences are ENHRY and SYGVKD. Trimming removed 3 bases from V and 4 bases from J, with 4 bases in between. This CDR3 spans 12 amino acids. CDR3 DNA sequence: TGTGCCATCAGTGATGGGAATCAGCCCCAGCATTTT. It translates to CAISDGNQPQHF.

The rearrangement uses TRBV5-1 and TRBJ1-2; D remains ambiguous. This CDR3 contains 15 residues. Germline V gives CDR1 SGHRS, CDR2 YFSETQ. Between the trimmed V and J ends, which lost 0 bases and 4 bases, there was a span of 13 bases. CDR3 nucleotide sequence: TGCGCCAGCAGCTTGGTGTCAGAAAGCGGCTATGGCTACACCTTC. This sequence encodes CASSLVSESGYGYTF.